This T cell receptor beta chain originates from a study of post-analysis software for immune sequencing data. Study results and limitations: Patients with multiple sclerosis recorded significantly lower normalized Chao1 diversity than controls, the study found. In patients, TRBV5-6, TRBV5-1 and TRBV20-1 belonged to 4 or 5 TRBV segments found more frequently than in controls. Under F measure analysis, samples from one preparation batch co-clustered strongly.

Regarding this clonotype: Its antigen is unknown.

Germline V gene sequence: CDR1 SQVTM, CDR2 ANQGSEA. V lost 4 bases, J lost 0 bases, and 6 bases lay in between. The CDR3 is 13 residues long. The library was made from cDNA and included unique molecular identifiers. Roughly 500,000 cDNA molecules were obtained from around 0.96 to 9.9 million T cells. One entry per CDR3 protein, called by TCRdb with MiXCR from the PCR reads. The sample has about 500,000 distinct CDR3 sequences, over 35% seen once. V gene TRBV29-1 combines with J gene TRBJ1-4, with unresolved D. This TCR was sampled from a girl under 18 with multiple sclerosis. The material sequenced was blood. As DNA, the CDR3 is TGCAGCGTTGGGGATGCAACTAATGAAAAACTGTTTTTT. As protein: CSVGDATNEKLFF.